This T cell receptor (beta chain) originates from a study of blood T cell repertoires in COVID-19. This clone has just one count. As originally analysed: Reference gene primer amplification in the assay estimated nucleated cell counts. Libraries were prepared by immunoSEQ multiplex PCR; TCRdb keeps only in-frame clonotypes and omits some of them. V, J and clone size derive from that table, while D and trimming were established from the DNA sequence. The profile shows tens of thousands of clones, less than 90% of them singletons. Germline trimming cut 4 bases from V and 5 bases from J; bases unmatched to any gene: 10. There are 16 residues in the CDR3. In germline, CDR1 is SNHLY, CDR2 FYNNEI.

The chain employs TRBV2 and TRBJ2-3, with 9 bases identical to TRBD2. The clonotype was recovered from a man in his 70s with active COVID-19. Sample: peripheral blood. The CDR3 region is CASSVNAGGRVDTQYF. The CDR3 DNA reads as TGTGCCAGCAGTGTTAATGCGGGAGGGCGGGTAGATACGCAGTATTTT.